This T cell receptor (beta chain) was obtained from a study of CD8+CD57+ T cells in acquired aplastic anemia. Overall study: Sorted CD4+ and CD8+ cell DNA averaged approximately 3.2 ug.

The template used for profiling TCR beta VDJ and CDR3 was genomic DNA. TCRdb used MiXCR to reprocess the reads, holding one entry per CDR3 protein. The sample shows about 190,000 distinct CDR3 sequences, under 55% of them seen only once. The authors sequenced patients whose flow cytometry had shown CD8+CD57+ cell expansion. As a group, the patients uniformly had severe acquired aplastic anemia. Study-wide findings and caveats: Between patients and controls, CD8+ Simpson's diversity did not vary significantly.

This CDR3 is 11 amino acids long. Germline-derived CDR1 and CDR2 are DFQATT and SNEGSKA (reference sequence). V shed 5 bases and J shed 4 bases, with 7 bases lying between them. This clonotype has only a few counts. Its specificity is unknown. The chain employs TRBV20-1 and TRBJ2-3; D remains unclear. The receptor's source is a human donor with aplastic anemia. The specimen was sorted CD4+, CD8+, or CD8+CD57+ T cells (not recorded which) from PBMCs. The CDR3 sequence is CSARLSDTQYF. The DNA of the CDR3 is TGCAGTGCTCGACTTTCAGATACGCAGTATTTT.